The clone carrying this T cell receptor (beta chain) was seen repeatedly, ten times or more. Its cognate antigen is unknown. Next came a second PCR, run for 7 to 11 cycles, which used a sample-barcoded 5' primer along with a J-beta primer mix. The template-switch adaptor was a 5' adaptor with 12 random nucleotides. It tagged each cDNA molecule. Via MiXCR, TCRdb re-called the 5' RACE reads, giving one row per CDR3 protein. The data hold some 1,500,000 distinct CDR3 sequences, with around 40% observed a single time. These data originate in a study of blood T cells in healthy people across ages. Whole-study results and caveats: The recorded TCR beta diversity per million T cells decreased in a roughly linear manner with age. The long-lived group displayed more naive CD4+ cells, plus higher diversity, than the aged donors did. It was not possible, with unsorted PBMCs, to conclusively compare naive and antigen-experienced cells.

The receptor's source is a woman younger than 35 in good health. Sequencing was carried out using blood.

CDR3 region: CASSFGLGLAKGNEQFF. The CDR3 DNA sequence: TGTGCCAGCAGTTTCGGCTTGGGACTAGCGAAGGGCAATGAGCAGTTCTTC. The chain is built from TRBV28 and TRBJ2-1; TRBD2 matches 10 bases. Germline lookup yields CDR1 MDHEN and CDR2 SYDVKM. The CDR3 consists of 17 residues. J was trimmed by 6 bases and V by 3 bases; bases with no gene match: 11.